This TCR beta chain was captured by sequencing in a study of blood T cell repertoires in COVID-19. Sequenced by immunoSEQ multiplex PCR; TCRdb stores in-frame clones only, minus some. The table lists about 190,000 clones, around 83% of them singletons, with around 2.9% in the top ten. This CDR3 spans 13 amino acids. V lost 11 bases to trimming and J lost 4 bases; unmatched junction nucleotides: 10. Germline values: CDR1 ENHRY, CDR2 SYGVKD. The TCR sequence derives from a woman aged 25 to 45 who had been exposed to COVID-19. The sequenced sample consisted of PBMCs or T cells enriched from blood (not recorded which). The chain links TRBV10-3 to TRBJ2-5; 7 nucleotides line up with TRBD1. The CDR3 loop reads CALRDSSRETQYF. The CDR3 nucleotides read TGTGCCCTAAGGGACAGCTCTCGAGAGACCCAGTACTTC.